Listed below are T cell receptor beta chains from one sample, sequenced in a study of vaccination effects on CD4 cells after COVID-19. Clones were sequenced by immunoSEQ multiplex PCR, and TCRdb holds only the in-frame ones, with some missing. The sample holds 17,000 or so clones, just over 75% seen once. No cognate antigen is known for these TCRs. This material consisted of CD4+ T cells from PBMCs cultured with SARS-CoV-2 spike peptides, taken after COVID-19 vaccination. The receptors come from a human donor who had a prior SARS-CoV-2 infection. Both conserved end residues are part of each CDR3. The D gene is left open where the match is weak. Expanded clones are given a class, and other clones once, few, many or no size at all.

DNA: TGTGCCAGCAGCTACATACCGGGACAGGGTGAAGCTTTCTTT; CDR3: CASSYIPGQGEAFF; V: TRBV7-8; J: TRBJ1-1; size: NA; D: TRBD1
DNA: TGTGCCTGGAGTCGACCGGGGACAGTAAGGAATGAGCAGTTCTTC; CDR3: CAWSRPGTVRNEQFF; V: TRBV30; J: TRBJ2-1; size: NA; D: TRBD1
DNA: TGTGCCAGCAGCGCGGGACAGGGTGATTATGGCTACACCTTC; CDR3: CASSAGQGDYGYTF; V: TRBV5-4; J: TRBJ1-2; size: once; D: TRBD1
DNA: TGTGCCAGCAAGTTCCTAGCAATAGCAGATACGCAGTATTTT; CDR3: CASKFLAIADTQYF; V: TRBV5-5; J: TRBJ2-3; size: NA; D: NA
DNA: TGTGCCATCAATGGGGGCCCTAACACAGATACGCAGTATTTT; CDR3: CAINGGPNTDTQYF; V: TRBV10-3; J: TRBJ2-3; size: NA; D: NA
DNA: TGTGCCAGCAGCTTCCTTACTTACCCGGGGGGCGAGCAGTTCTTC; CDR3: CASSFLTYPGGEQFF; V: TRBV7-2; J: TRBJ2-1; size: NA; D: NA
DNA: TGTGCCTGGAGCATGAGGACCGCGGGCGAGCAGTACTTC; CDR3: CAWSMRTAGEQYF; V: TRBV30; J: TRBJ2-7; size: once; D: NA
DNA: TGTGCCAGCAGTCGGAAGACAGGGCTTGAGCAGTTCTTC; CDR3: CASSRKTGLEQFF; V: TRBV7-3; J: TRBJ2-1; size: NA; D: TRBD1
DNA: TGTGCCAGCAGTGGCGTCACCCCGGGCCAGCCCCAGCATTTT; CDR3: CASSGVTPGQPQHF; V: TRBV2; J: TRBJ1-5; size: once; D: NA
DNA: TGCGCCAGCAGCCAAGAGATAGGCGTTGGGGGAAAACTGTTTTTT; CDR3: CASSQEIGVGGKLFF; V: TRBV4-3; J: TRBJ1-4; size: NA; D: NA
DNA: TGTGCCAGCAGCAACACAGGGGGAACTGAAGCTTTCTTT; CDR3: CASSNTGGTEAFF; V: TRBV11-2; J: TRBJ1-1; size: NA; D: TRBD1
DNA: TGTGCCAGCAGCGGACACACCTACAATGAGCAGTTCTTC; CDR3: CASSGHTYNEQFF; V: TRBV7-2; J: TRBJ2-1; size: once; D: NA
DNA: TGTGCCAGCAGCCTCGGACAGGGTGAGACCGGGGAGCTGTTTTTT; CDR3: CASSLGQGETGELFF; V: TRBV3-1/TRBV3-2; J: TRBJ2-2; size: NA; D: TRBD1
DNA: TGTGCCAGCAGGCGATACGGGGTTGGTGAGCAGTTCTTC; CDR3: CASRRYGVGEQFF; V: TRBV12-3/TRBV12-4; J: TRBJ2-1; size: NA; D: NA
DNA: TGTGCCAGCAGTGCTGGGGGAAATGCGTGGATTGGTGAAAAACTGTTTTTT; CDR3: CASSAGGNAWIGEKLFF; V: TRBV6-1; J: TRBJ1-4; size: once; D: NA
DNA: TGTGCCAGCTCACCATCAGGAGGAGGGGAGAACACTGAAGCTTTCTTT; CDR3: CASSPSGGGENTEAFF; V: TRBV18; J: TRBJ1-1; size: NA; D: NA
DNA: TGTGCCAGCAGCTTAGCTCCTCGGAGCTATGGCTACACCTTC; CDR3: CASSLAPRSYGYTF; V: TRBV7-8; J: TRBJ1-2; size: NA; D: NA
DNA: TGTGCCAGCAGCGTAGCAACTAGCGGGACCTACAATGAGCAGTTCTTC; CDR3: CASSVATSGTYNEQFF; V: TRBV9; J: TRBJ2-1; size: NA; D: TRBD2
DNA: TGCGCCAGCAGCCAAGATCTCAGCACAGATACGCAGTATTTT; CDR3: CASSQDLSTDTQYF; V: TRBV4-3; J: TRBJ2-3; size: NA; D: NA
DNA: TGTGCCACCAGCAGAGATTTAGCGGGAGGTCAGTTCTTC; CDR3: CATSRDLAGGQFF; V: TRBV15; J: TRBJ2-1; size: NA; D: TRBD2
DNA: TGCAGTGCGCCGCTATGGGAGACCCAGTACTTC; CDR3: CSAPLWETQYF; V: TRBV20-1; J: TRBJ2-5; size: NA; D: NA
DNA: TGTGCCAGCAGTGAAGGATGGGGGACAGTTGAAGCTTTCTTT; CDR3: CASSEGWGTVEAFF; V: TRBV2; J: TRBJ1-1; size: NA; D: TRBD1
DNA: TGTGCCAGCAGCCTCGGTTTGGACCAGCCCCAGCATTTT; CDR3: CASSLGLDQPQHF; V: TRBV14; J: TRBJ1-5; size: NA; D: NA
DNA: TGTGCCAGCAGTTCGGCTAGCGACTACAATGAGCAGTTCTTC; CDR3: CASSSASDYNEQFF; V: TRBV28; J: TRBJ2-1; size: NA; D: NA
DNA: TGCGCCAGCAGCCAAGATCATTCCGGGACCTCCTACAATGAGCAGTTCTTC; CDR3: CASSQDHSGTSYNEQFF; V: TRBV4-3; J: TRBJ2-1; size: once; D: NA
DNA: TGTGCCAGCAGTGGAGGCAGGGCCACCGGGGAGCTGTTTTTT; CDR3: CASSGGRATGELFF; V: TRBV2; J: TRBJ2-2; size: NA; D: NA
DNA: TGTGCCAGCAGTGACCCGGCTAGCTGGAGCTCCTACAATGAGCAGTTCTTC; CDR3: CASSDPASWSSYNEQFF; V: TRBV2; J: TRBJ2-1; size: NA; D: NA
DNA: TGTGCCAGCAGCCAAGATCCGGCAAGCGGGAGAGCGATCTCCTACAATGAGCAGTTCTTC; CDR3: CASSQDPASGRAISYNEQFF; V: TRBV4-2; J: TRBJ2-1; size: NA; D: TRBD2
DNA: TGTGCCAGCAGTGCGGCCAGGGGGCATCAGCCCCAGCATTTT; CDR3: CASSAARGHQPQHF; V: TRBV2; J: TRBJ1-5; size: few; D: TRBD1
DNA: TGCAGTGCTAGTATGGGCAGTGCTAACTATGGCTACACCTTC; CDR3: CSASMGSANYGYTF; V: TRBV20-1; J: TRBJ1-2; size: few; D: NA
DNA: TGTGCCAGCAGCCTTGACACAGGCAAAAACATTCAGTACTTC; CDR3: CASSLDTGKNIQYF; V: TRBV7-2; J: TRBJ2-4; size: NA; D: NA
DNA: TGCGCCAGCAGCTTCCGACAGGTCGGAGAGACCCAGTACTTC; CDR3: CASSFRQVGETQYF; V: TRBV5-1; J: TRBJ2-5; size: NA; D: NA
DNA: TGTGCCAGCAGCTTGGAGGCCAGTCGGGGAGGTAACGAGCAGTTCTTC; CDR3: CASSLEASRGGNEQFF; V: TRBV5-4; J: TRBJ2-1; size: NA; D: NA
DNA: TGCGCCAGCAGCACCACGACAGCTAACTATGGCTACACCTTC; CDR3: CASSTTTANYGYTF; V: TRBV5-1; J: TRBJ1-2; size: NA; D: NA
DNA: TGTGCCAGCAGCACGAGCCGAGGGAGTCAGGCTGTACGGTACGAGCAGTACTTC; CDR3: CASSTSRGSQAVRYEQYF; V: TRBV7-9; J: TRBJ2-7; size: NA; D: NA
DNA: TGTGCCAGCAGAACAGGAAACTCTGGGGCCAACGTCCTGACTTTC; CDR3: CASRTGNSGANVLTF; V: TRBV6-6; J: TRBJ2-6; size: NA; D: NA
DNA: TGTGCCAGCAGCTTATCTTTCGCCTCAGATACGCAGTATTTT; CDR3: CASSLSFASDTQYF; V: TRBV7-2; J: TRBJ2-3; size: NA; D: NA
DNA: TGCGCCAGCAGCCAAATTTTACCGGGACTAGCGGGAGGCCTGCGCACAGATACGCAGTATTTT; CDR3: CASSQILPGLAGGLRTDTQYF; V: TRBV4-3; J: TRBJ2-3; size: few; D: TRBD2
DNA: TGTGCCAGCCAAGAGGGTCCCGGACTCTTCTACGAGCAGTACTTC; CDR3: CASQEGPGLFYEQYF; V: TRBV11-1; J: TRBJ2-7; size: NA; D: NA
DNA: TGTGCCAGCAGTTTTTGGACCACAGATACGCAGTATTTT; CDR3: CASSFWTTDTQYF; V: TRBV27; J: TRBJ2-3; size: NA; D: NA
DNA: TGCAGCGTGCCTCTTTTAGCCCCCAATGAGCAGTTCTTC; CDR3: CSVPLLAPNEQFF; V: TRBV29-1; J: TRBJ2-1; size: few; D: NA
DNA: TGTGCCAGCAGCGGCGGGGGACAGGGTGCTAACTATGGCTACACCTTC; CDR3: CASSGGGQGANYGYTF; V: TRBV7-9; J: TRBJ1-2; size: NA; D: TRBD1
DNA: TGTGCCAGCAGCGCATACCGGGACTGGGGGCCCGGGGAGCTGTTTTTT; CDR3: CASSAYRDWGPGELFF; V: TRBV11-3; J: TRBJ2-2; size: few; D: NA
DNA: TGCGCCAGCAGCCCGGGGACTAGCGGCCTCACAGATACGCAGTATTTT; CDR3: CASSPGTSGLTDTQYF; V: TRBV5-1; J: TRBJ2-3; size: NA; D: TRBD2
DNA: TGTGCCAGCAGCTTCGGACAGGAGATTAATGAAAAACTGTTTTTT; CDR3: CASSFGQEINEKLFF; V: TRBV5-8; J: TRBJ1-4; size: NA; D: TRBD1
DNA: TGTGCCTGGAGTGGTGGCGGGGGGGCAGATACGCAGTATTTT; CDR3: CAWSGGGGADTQYF; V: TRBV30; J: TRBJ2-3; size: NA; D: TRBD2
DNA: TGTGCTAGTGGCTCGACAGGGGTGATAAGCACCGGGGAGCTGTTTTTT; CDR3: CASGSTGVISTGELFF; V: TRBV12-5; J: TRBJ2-2; size: NA; D: TRBD1
DNA: TGTGCCAGCAGCCAAGAACCTTTCCAAGAGACCCAGTACTTC; CDR3: CASSQEPFQETQYF; V: TRBV4-2; J: TRBJ2-5; size: few; D: NA